These 28 T cell receptor beta chains were sequenced from one sample in a study of tumor-infiltrating lymphocytes in primary liver carcinoma. A constant-region primer served to make TCR beta cDNA from approximately 490 ng total RNA. Sequencing libraries for TCR beta derived from three nested multiplex PCR rounds that used slightly modified ARM-PCR. With TRBV1-TRBV30 forward primers and a C-beta reverse primer, the first two PCR rounds were run for approximately 10 cycles each. TCRdb independently ran MiXCR on the multiplex PCR reads; one entry per CDR3 protein. The profile covers some 120,000 distinct CDR3 sequences, with 60% to 75% appearing a single time and roughly 8% taken by the ten largest. Bulk tissue was left unsorted, and RNA and DNA were co-extracted from 20-30 mg of it. Sequenced: liver tumor tissue from sampling region 3. The subset is: tumor region T3, left-lateral pole. These receptors all come from a woman aged 60-75 years with primary liver carcinoma and hepatitis B virus infection.

V is TRBV4-1 and J is TRBJ2-2; the match to TRBD2 covers 8 bases. CDR1 is MGHRA, CDR2 YSYEKL, per germline. There are 16 residues in the CDR3. The CDR3 sequence is CVSSRGLAQNTGELFF. Here the CDR3 DNA reads TGCGTCAGTAGCCGCGGACTAGCTCAGAACACCGGGGAGCTGTTTTTT.

For this clonotype: A much bigger clone sits one base away, suggesting this may be a read error. The chain carries TRBV28 and TRBJ1-2; D may be TRBD1 (5 bases). Germline V gives CDR1 MDHEN, CDR2 SYDVKM. The CDR3 spans 9 residues. The CDR3 loop reads CAAGRGYIF. The CDR3 bases are TGTGCCGCCGGACGGGGCTACATCTTC.

On this clonotype: A much larger clone differs from this one at a single base, so this may be a read error. V gene TRBV10-2 combines with J gene TRBJ2-2, with D unclear. The germline V gene has CDR1 WSHSY and CDR2 SAAADI. This CDR3 region has 13 residues. CDR3 sequence reads: CTSSEVVTGELFF. The CDR3 DNA sequence: TGCACCAGCAGTGAGGTGGTTACCGGGGAGCTGTTTTTT.

A note on this clonotype: At one end, the junction sequence differs from germline, possibly due to a read error. This chain uses TRBV11-1 with TRBJ2-5; TRBD1 agrees at 7 bases. This CDR3 is 17 amino acids long. Germline CDR1 is SGHAT and CDR2 is FQDESV (reference sequence). The CDR3 loop is CDSSPRLGTAIQETQYF. The CDR3 nucleotides are TGTGACAGCAGCCCACGGCTCGGGACAGCGATCCAGGAGACCCAGTACTTC.

This rearrangement joins TRBV6-5 to TRBJ2-7; TRBD2 matches at 7 bases. CDR1 is MNHEY and CDR2 is SVGAGI in the germline V gene. This CDR3 contains 14 residues. With V trimmed by 5 bases and J by 4 bases, 8 bases remained unmatched. The CDR3 DNA reads as TGTGCCAGCAGTAAATCGGGAGGTCCATACGAGCAGTACTTC. Residues: CASSKSGGPYEQYF.

Concerning this clonotype: A much larger clonotype is one base distant, so this may be a read error. This chain links TRBV6-6 with TRBJ2-3; TRBD2 might be the D (6 bases). The CDR3 covers 12 residues. CDR1 and CDR2 from the germline V gene are MNHNY and SVGAGI (reference sequence). The CDR3 here is CASSLGGNTRYF. As DNA, the CDR3 is TGTGCCAGCAGTCTCGGGGGAAATACGCGGTATTTT.

To note about this clonotype: A much larger clonotype is one base distant, so this may be a read error. This chain joins TRBV6-1 and TRBJ1-5; D is unresolved. This CDR3 has 12 amino acids. Germline CDR1 reads MNHNS; CDR2 reads SASEGT. The CDR3 nucleotides are TGTGCCTGCAGATCTGGCAATCAGCCCCAGCATTTT. Protein product: CACRSGNQPQHF.

This clonotype was observed many times. This sequence joins TRBV5-1 and TRBJ1-1, with D possibly matching TRBD1 (5 bases). Germline values: CDR1 SGHRS, CDR2 YFSETQ. Trimming stripped 0 bases from V and 1 base from J, with 7 bases between. CDR3 length: 14 residues. CDR3 in amino acids: CASSLGQTNTEAFF. DNA for the CDR3: TGCGCCAGCAGCTTGGGACAGACGAACACTGAAGCTTTCTTT.

In its sample, this clonotype was seen many times. The J gene is TRBJ2-3, the V gene TRBV29-1, with TRBD1 as a possible D gene (5 bases). The CDR3 has 13 amino acids. V was trimmed by 8 bases and J by 6 bases, leaving 18 bases between them. The germline CDR1 and CDR2 sequences are SQVTM and ANQGSEA. The DNA of the CDR3 is TGCAGCACCCGTGGGGCTCTGGAGGATACGCAGTATTTT. It codes for CSTRGALEDTQYF.

This chain connects TRBV11-1 to TRBJ2-2; D remains ambiguous. The germline gives CDR1 SGHAT, CDR2 FQDESV (reference sequence). The CDR3 extends over 14 amino acids. Between the trimmed V and J ends, which lost 6 bases and 7 bases, there was a span of 15 bases. CDR3 residues: CASRPSHDIGELFF. The CDR3 nucleotides are TGTGCCAGCAGGCCGAGCCATGACATCGGGGAGCTGTTTTTT. Variable domain in full (rest from reference TRBV11-1 and TRBJ2-2): EAEVAQSPRYKITEKSQAVAFWCDPISGHATLYWYRQILGQGPELLVQFQDESVVDDSQLPKDRFSAERLKGVDSTLKIQPAELGDSAMYLCASRPSHDIGELFFGEGSRLTVL.

For this clonotype: The germline gene is not matched at one end of the junction; a read error may be the cause. CDR3 loop: CVSSCGRSSGNTIYF. CDR3 nucleotides: TGTGTCAGCAGTTGCGGGAGGAGCTCTGGAAACACCATATATTTT. The chain combines TRBV6-5 with TRBJ1-3; no clear D. This CDR3 has 15 residues. The V gene's germline CDR1 is MNHEY and CDR2 SVGAGI.

V and J are TRBV7-3 and TRBJ1-1; possibly TRBD1 for D (5 bases). The germline CDR1 and CDR2 sequences are SGHTA and FQGTGA. Trimming cost V 5 bases and J 5 bases, with 18 bases left between them. The CDR3 length is 15 residues. The CDR3 reads CASSRLGDVGTEAFF. The DNA for the CDR3 is TGTGCCAGCAGCCGCTTAGGGGACGTGGGGACTGAAGCTTTCTTT.

This rearrangement joins TRBV5-1 to TRBJ2-1, with 8 bases that match TRBD2. The V and J ends lost 4 bases and 8 bases, in that order; junction bases with no gene match: 11. The CDR3 loop spans 15 amino acids. Germline CDR1 SGHRS, CDR2 YFSETQ. The CDR3 nucleotides are TGCGCCAGCAGCGGGACGGGAGGGACTTGGGATGAGCAGTTCTTC. It yields the protein CASSGTGGTWDEQFF.

Concerning this clonotype: A read error may explain this, as a much larger clone is one base away. The chain links TRBV5-8 to TRBJ2-3; no definite D call. The CDR3 loop spans 14 amino acids. In germline, CDR1 is SGHTS, CDR2 YDEGEE. The DNA for the CDR3 is TGTACCAGCAGCTTGCCATTTCGAACAGATACGCAGTATTTT. Protein sequence: CTSSLPFRTDTQYF.

Concerning this clonotype itself: This likely comes from a read error, as the CDR3 has no conserved phenylalanine or tryptophan at its end. The chain employs TRBV12-3 or TRBV12-4 and TRBJ2-5; D may be TRBD1 (7 bases). There are 12 residues in the CDR3. The CDR3 loop reads CASRRGVETQYS. For the CDR3, the DNA is TGTGCTAGCCGCAGGGGGGTGGAGACCCAGTACTCC.

This clonotype was observed a single time. A much larger clone differs from this one at a single base, so this may be a read error. The V call is TRBV12-3 or TRBV12-4, the J call TRBJ1-1, with D unresolved. The length of the CDR3 is 11 residues. CDR3 region: CPSSLTTEAFF. The CDR3 nucleotides are TGTCCCAGCAGTTTAACCACTGAAGCTTTCTTT.

A word on this clonotype: Since a much larger clone is just one base distant, this may be a read error. The chain joins TRBV7-8 to TRBJ2-5; D is possibly TRBD2 (5 bases). Germline CDR1 SGHVS, CDR2 FQNEAQ. V was cut by 1 base and J by 1 base, with 10 bases left in between. The CDR3 spans 15 residues. The CDR3 nucleotides read TGTGCCAGCAGCTTAGGGTCTAGCTGCCAAGAGACCCAGTACTTC. Translating it yields CASSLGSSCQETQYF.

This chain uses TRBV6-6 with TRBJ1-3; D call uncertain. Germline CDR1 and CDR2: MNHNY and SVGAGI (reference sequence). The CDR3 has 14 residues. Between the trimmed V and J ends, which lost 7 bases and 1 base, there was a span of 11 bases. This CDR3 is CASKVSGSGNTIYF. The CDR3 DNA follows: TGTGCCAGCAAGGTATCTGGGTCTGGAAACACCATATATTTT.

The chain uses TRBV7-9 and TRBJ2-7; the match to TRBD2 covers 7 bases. The CDR3 is 15 residues long. Germline trimming cut 1 base from V and 2 bases from J; bases unmatched to any gene: 5. Germline-derived CDR1 and CDR2 are SEHNR and FQNEAQ (reference sequence). This CDR3 reads CASSLEGGGPYEQYF. In DNA form, the CDR3 reads TGTGCCAGCAGCTTAGAAGGCGGGGGACCCTACGAGCAGTACTTC.

V and J are TRBV4-2 and TRBJ1-3, with D possibly being TRBD1 (6 bases). The CDR3 consists of 16 residues. Between the trimmed V and J ends, which lost 7 bases and 0 bases, there was a span of 16 bases. Germline loops: CDR1 LGHNA, CDR2 YNFKEQ. CDR3 coding DNA: TGTGCCAGCATCGAAACCGGGACAAACTCTGGAAACACCATATATTTT. Its protein is CASIETGTNSGNTIYF.

Notes on this clonotype: Germline and junction disagree at one end, which may indicate a read error. This rearrangement joins TRBV29-1 to TRBJ1-1, with no clear D. The CDR3 consists of 13 residues. Looked up from germline, CDR1 is SQVTM and CDR2 is ANQGSEA. The DNA of the CDR3 is TGCAGCGTTGGACTGAGAGCTAACACTGAAACTTTCTTT. The encoded protein is CSVGLRANTETFF.

Details on this clonotype: This may stem from a read error, because a much larger clone lies one nucleotide away. Without the conserved terminal phenylalanine or tryptophan, this CDR3 likely stems from a read error. The chain couples TRBV7-8 to TRBJ1-5; possible D gene TRBD1, 5 bases. Germline CDR1 reads SGHVS; CDR2 reads FQNEAQ. This CDR3 comprises 18 residues. Trimming took off 3 bases at V and 2 bases at J, with 20 bases between the two ends. The CDR3 protein is CASSLSTGARGGNQPQHY. As DNA, the CDR3 is TGTGCCAGCAGCTTGTCAACCGGGGCCCGTGGGGGCAATCAGCCCCAGCATTAT.

The chain carries TRBV18 and TRBJ1-3, with D maybe TRBD1 (5 bases). The germline V gene has CDR1 KGHSH and CDR2 LQKENI. V lost 1 base, J lost 0 bases, and 13 bases lay in between. This CDR3 contains 17 residues. The chain's CDR3 is CASSPLRQGISGNTIYF. DNA of the CDR3: TGTGCCAGCTCACCACTCCGGCAGGGCATCTCTGGAAACACCATATATTTT.

This clonotype appeared a few times. The chain couples TRBV12-3 or TRBV12-4 to TRBJ2-1, with 9 positions matching TRBD2. The CDR3 is 15 residues long. With 6 bases clipped from V and 10 bases from J, the junction kept 13 bases outside the gene matches. The CDR3 region has the DNA TGTGCCAGCAGCCCCCAGGCTAGCGGGAAGGGGGAGCAGTTCTTC. Its translation is CASSPQASGKGEQFF.

Comments on this clonotype: A single base separates this from a much larger clone, so it may be a read error. The genes are TRBV12-3 or TRBV12-4 and TRBJ1-1, with TRBD1 as a possible D gene (6 bases). The CDR3 length is 14 residues. This CDR3 reads CASTPDSLNTEVFF. Here the CDR3 DNA reads TGTGCCAGCACCCCGGACAGTCTGAACACTGAAGTTTTCTTT.

Turning to this clonotype: A much bigger clone sits one base away, suggesting this may be a read error. V is TRBV5-1 and J is TRBJ2-7, with D possibly being TRBD2 (7 bases). Germline CDR1 is SGHRS and CDR2 is YFSETQ. This CDR3 contains 14 residues. The CDR3 protein is CTSSHGGPSYEQYF. CDR3 sequence (DNA): TGCACCAGCAGCCACGGGGGGCCCTCCTACGAGCAGTACTTC.

As to this clonotype: Just one base apart from a much larger clone, this may be a read error. The chain employs TRBV5-1 and TRBJ2-1; D is uncertain. The CDR3 consists of 14 residues. Looked up from germline, CDR1 is SGHRS and CDR2 is YFSETQ. The CDR3 nucleotides are TGCGCCAGCAGCTTGGCCTACTCGTCGAATGAGCAGTTATTC. Its protein product is CASSLAYSSNEQLF. The full variable domain, with the rest looked up from reference TRBV5-1 and TRBJ2-1, is KAGVTQTPRYLIKTRGQQVTLSCSPISGHRSVSWYQQTPGQGLQFLFEYFSETQRNKGNFPGRFSGRQFSNSRSEMNVSTLELGDSALYLCASSLAYSSNEQLFGPGTRLTVL.

In this sample, this clonotype turned up many times. V usage is TRBV29-1 and J usage is TRBJ1-3; possibly TRBD1 for D (5 bases). This CDR3 spans 14 amino acids. V lost 6 bases and J lost 0, with 12 bases in between. Germline CDR1 and CDR2: SQVTM and ANQGSEA. CDR3 sequence: CSVLDSNSGNTIYF. CDR3 coding DNA: TGCAGCGTGCTAGACAGTAACTCTGGAAACACCATATATTTT.